One sample yielded the 14 T cell receptor beta chains listed below, sequenced in a study of cytomegalovirus exposure and HLA in healthy donors. Primers for the PCR totalled 60 Vbeta and 13 Jbeta. This table comes from immunoSEQ multiplex PCR, and its TCRdb copy is limited to in-frame clones, with some not included. Of around 170,000 clones detected, roughly 76% appear once; the ten largest clones hold 6.3%. Specimen: PBMCs. The receptors here all came from a man aged 40-49 years in good health and CMV-seropositive.

The genes are TRBV6-6 and TRBJ2-5; possible D gene TRBD1, 7 bases. The J call is in doubt because the DNA end fits TRBJ2-7 better. This CDR3 region has 12 residues. The germline V gene encodes CDR1 MNHNY and CDR2 SVGAGI (reference sequence). The CDR3 DNA sequence: TGTGCCAGTCAGGAGGGGGCCCCCGAGCAGTACTTC. Amino acid sequence: CASQEGAPEQYF.

This chain links TRBV7-9 with TRBJ2-3, with 9 bases lining up with TRBD2. The CDR3 spans 16 residues. V shed 5 bases, J shed 0 bases, and the junction held 6 bases outside the gene matches. Germline V gene data show CDR1 as SEHNR and CDR2 as FQNEAQ (reference sequence). CDR3 bases: TGTGCCAGCAGCGTGACTAGCGGCACTAGCACAGATACGCAGTATTTT. It is translated as CASSVTSGTSTDTQYF.

The CDR3 loop reads CASTPPGSGNTEAFF. CDR3 nucleotides: TGTGCCAGCACCCCCCCCGGGTCCGGGAACACTGAAGCTTTCTTT. The chain links TRBV27 to TRBJ1-1; D is unclear. Between the trimmed V and J ends, which lost 7 bases and 1 base, there was a span of 16 bases. Per the germline V gene, CDR1 is MNHEY and CDR2 is SMNVEV (reference sequence). CDR3 length equals 15 residues.

The rearrangement links TRBV5-1 to TRBJ1-6; TRBD1 might be the D (6 bases). V gave up 0 bases and J gave up 7 bases, with 11 bases separating them. Germline CDR1 reads SGHRS; CDR2 reads YFSETQ. CDR3 length: 15 residues. The CDR3 coding sequence is TGCGCCAGCAGCTTGGGACAGGTCCCCAATTCACCCCTCCACTTT. Amino acid sequence: CASSLGQVPNSPLHF. The full variable domain, in which reference TRBV5-1 and TRBJ1-6 provide the parts outside the CDR3, is KAGVTQTPRYLIKTRGQQVTLSCSPISGHRSVSWYQQTPGQGLQFLFEYFSETQRNKGNFPGRFSGRQFSNSRSEMNVSTLELGDSALYLCASSLGQVPNSPLHFGNGTRLTVT.

The chain is built from TRBV7-8 and TRBJ1-2; 10 bases align to TRBD1. After removal of 1 base from V and 2 bases from J, the junction contained 4 bases not matched to a gene. Germline CDR1 SGHVS, CDR2 FQNEAQ. This CDR3 spans 16 amino acids. In nucleotides, the CDR3 is TGTGCCAGCAGCTTAGGGGGACAGGGGAGGAACTATGGCTACACCTTC. Translated, it gives CASSLGGQGRNYGYTF.

The rearrangement joins TRBV29-1 to TRBJ2-7; D is perhaps TRBD1 (5 bases). The CDR3 is made up of 11 amino acids. Germline CDR1 reads SQVTM; CDR2 reads ANQGSEA. Trimming took off 6 bases at V and 3 bases at J, with 9 bases between the two ends. The CDR3 sequence: CSVQGGYEQYF. CDR3 nucleotide sequence: TGCAGCGTCCAGGGTGGCTACGAGCAGTACTTC.

This clone was detected only a few times. V gene TRBV18 combines with J gene TRBJ1-1; D remains unclear. V was trimmed by 3 bases and J by 4 bases, leaving 15 bases between them. The germline V gene has CDR1 KGHSH and CDR2 LQKENI. The CDR3 extends over 15 amino acids. This chain's CDR3 is CASSPRPRELTEAFF. DNA for the CDR3: TGTGCCAGCTCACCCCGCCCCCGGGAGCTCACTGAAGCTTTCTTT. The full variable domain, rest sourced from reference TRBV18 and TRBJ1-1, is NAGVMQNPRHLVRRRGQEARLRCSPMKGHSHVYWYRQLPEEGLKFMVYLQKENIIDESGMPKERFSAEFPKEGPSILRIQQVVRGDSAAYFCASSPRPRELTEAFFGQGTRLTVV.

The chain combines TRBV7-3 with TRBJ2-1; 8 nucleotides agree with TRBD2. CDR3 size: 15 residues. Germline V gives CDR1 SGHTA, CDR2 FQGTGA. J gave up 9 bases and V 2 bases, and 9 bases lay outside the gene matches. This chain's CDR3 is CASSLRGGGKVEQFF. The CDR3 coding sequence is TGTGCCAGCAGCTTACGGGGCGGGGGGAAGGTTGAGCAGTTCTTC.

The chain is built from TRBV11-2 and TRBJ1-5; possibly TRBD1 for D (5 bases). From germline, CDR1 is SGHAT and CDR2 FQNNGV. This CDR3 has 14 amino acids. Trimming removed 4 bases from V and 5 bases from J, with 12 bases in between. The CDR3 loop is CASSSGQGHQPQHF. CDR3 bases: TGTGCCAGCAGCTCTGGTCAGGGTCATCAGCCCCAGCATTTT.

This sequence joins TRBV5-1 and TRBJ2-2; 9 nucleotides align to TRBD1. The CDR3 extends over 15 amino acids. Germline CDR1 is SGHRS and CDR2 is YFSETQ. After removal of 5 bases from V and 2 bases from J, the junction contained 4 bases not matched to a gene. The CDR3 nucleotides read TGCGCCAGCAGGGCAACAGGGGGCAACACCGGGGAGCTGTTTTTT. It codes for CASRATGGNTGELFF.

This clone turned up a few times. The V and J genes are TRBV4-3 and TRBJ2-3, with D uncertain. CDR3 length: 11 amino acids. The V gene lost 4 bases and the J gene lost 5 bases, with 4 bases spanning the gap. In germline, CDR1 is LGHNA, CDR2 YSLEER. CDR3 DNA sequence: TGCGCCAGCAGCCGAGGAGATACGCAGTATTTT. Protein: CASSRGDTQYF.

The table lists this clone with a few counts. J is TRBJ2-1 and V is TRBV9; tentatively, D is TRBD1 (6 bases). From germline, CDR1 is SGDLS and CDR2 YYNGEE. The V and J ends lost 6 bases and 4 bases respectively, with 11 bases between them. This CDR3 has 13 residues. This CDR3 reads CASNDGQYNEQFF. The CDR3 bases are TGTGCCAGCAACGACGGACAGTACAATGAGCAGTTCTTC.

This chain connects TRBV7-2 to TRBJ2-3; 12 nucleotides match TRBD2. CDR1 and CDR2 (germline): SGHTA, FQGNSA. Trimming removed 0 bases from V and 3 bases from J; junction bases left unmatched: 4. The length of the CDR3 is 17 residues. CDR3 loop: CASSLATSGGLTDTQYF. CDR3 DNA sequence: TGTGCCAGCAGCTTAGCGACTAGCGGGGGACTGACAGATACGCAGTATTTT.

This chain uses TRBV10-3 with TRBJ1-5, with 7 bases fitting TRBD1. CDR3 length equals 18 residues. Trimming removed 3 bases from V and 2 bases from J; junction bases left unmatched: 13. The germline V gene has CDR1 ENHRY and CDR2 SYGVKD. The CDR3 is CAISDFWTGRSGNQPQHF. CDR3 in DNA: TGTGCCATCAGTGACTTTTGGACAGGAAGGAGTGGCAATCAGCCCCAGCATTTT.